The 18 T cell receptor beta chains in this list originate from one sample, sequenced in a study of cytomegalovirus exposure and HLA in healthy donors. Primers: 60 Vbeta forward and 13 Jbeta reverse. Measured with immunoSEQ multiplex PCR; TCRdb has only the in-frame clones, and not every one. The sample contains 100,000 to 120,000 clones, roughly four fifths of which appear only once. The sequenced sample consisted of PBMCs. The receptors here all came from a man aged 35 to 55 in good health and CMV-seronegative.

This clone was counted once. The V call is TRBV7-2, the J call TRBJ1-2; 9 bases line up with TRBD1. CDR3 length: 14 residues. V was clipped by 1 base and J by 4 bases; unmatched bases: 1. The germline CDR1 and CDR2 sequences are SGHTA and FQGNSA. CDR3 in amino acids: CASSLETGGYGYTF. In DNA, the CDR3 is TGTGCCAGCAGCTTAGAGACAGGGGGCTATGGCTACACCTTC.

The chain carries TRBV7-2 and TRBJ2-2; perhaps TRBD1 as D (7 bases). The V gene's germline CDR1 is SGHTA and CDR2 FQGNSA. V lost 5 bases and J lost 4, with 17 bases in between. This CDR3 is 16 amino acids long. The CDR3 here is CASSPINRGGTGELFF. The CDR3, as DNA: TGTGCCAGCAGCCCGATAAACAGGGGAGGCACCGGGGAGCTGTTTTTT.

V and J are TRBV5-1 and TRBJ2-1; 9 positions agree with TRBD2. V shed 3 bases, J shed 6 bases, and the junction held 13 bases outside the gene matches. The CDR3 has 17 residues. Germline-derived CDR1 and CDR2 are SGHRS and YFSETQ. Here the CDR3 reads CASSWARGSGRSNEQFF. The CDR3 DNA reads as TGCGCCAGCAGCTGGGCGCGGGGGAGCGGGAGGTCCAATGAGCAGTTCTTC.

This clone was detected ten times or more. The rearrangement links TRBV28 to TRBJ1-1, with no clear D. CDR1 is MDHEN, CDR2 SYDVKM, per germline. The V end was cut by 3 bases, the J end by 3 bases, with 8 bases between. This CDR3 comprises 13 residues. As DNA, the CDR3 is TGTGCCAGCAGTTTTGGAGGAGACACTGAAGCTTTCTTT. Its protein product is CASSFGGDTEAFF.

A few counts support this clone. The CDR3 loop reads CSVVAGGWYEQYF. For the CDR3, the DNA is TGCAGCGTGGTAGCGGGAGGATGGTACGAGCAGTACTTC. The V call is TRBV29-1, the J call TRBJ2-7, with 10 nucleotides matching TRBD2. The CDR3 sequence is 13 residues long. The germline V gene encodes CDR1 SQVTM and CDR2 ANQGSEA. V lost 6 bases and J lost 4; bases outside the gene matches: 6.

The chain employs TRBV5-1 and TRBJ1-2, with 11 bases identical to TRBD1. This CDR3 contains 14 residues. V trimming: 5 bases; J trimming: 3 bases; junction bases outside the gene matches: 3. The V gene's germline CDR1 is SGHRS and CDR2 YFSETQ. The CDR3, as DNA: TGCGCCAGCAGTCGGACAGGGGGCCACTATGGCTACACCTTC. Its protein product is CASSRTGGHYGYTF.

The rearrangement links TRBV7-9 to TRBJ1-5; D might be TRBD1 (6 bases). Germline V gene sequence: CDR1 SEHNR, CDR2 FQNEAQ (reference sequence). Trimming shortened V by 4 bases and J by 5 bases, and 12 bases separated the two germline ends. This CDR3 comprises 14 residues. The CDR3 spells CASSSGTSYQPQHF. DNA of the CDR3: TGTGCCAGCAGCTCGGGGACATCTTATCAGCCCCAGCATTTT.

CDR3 sequence (DNA): TGTGCCAGCAGCTTAAGTGCAGGGTCTATGTTCTTC. Amino acid sequence: CASSLSAGSMFF. The chain employs TRBV7-9 and TRBJ2-1; weak D call: TRBD1 (5 bases). This CDR3 contains 12 residues. Trimming pared 2 bases from V and 15 bases from J, leaving 14 bases between. Germline CDR1 is SEHNR and CDR2 is FQNEAQ (reference sequence).

The V gene is TRBV5-6, the J gene TRBJ1-5, with a tentative D call TRBD1 (6 bases). The germline gives CDR1 SGHDT, CDR2 YYEEEE. The CDR3 spans 19 residues. Trimming took off 3 bases at V and 0 bases at J, with 22 bases between the two ends. CDR3: CASSYGRGRGPYSNQPQHF. For the CDR3, the DNA is TGTGCCAGCAGCTACGGACGAGGCAGGGGACCTTATAGCAATCAGCCCCAGCATTTT.

This clone was observed once. This chain links TRBV27 with TRBJ1-5; TRBD1 is a possible D gene (6 bases). V was cut by 0 bases and J by 3 bases, with 9 bases left in between. The CDR3 extends over 15 amino acids. From germline, CDR1 is MNHEY and CDR2 SMNVEV (reference sequence). The CDR3, as DNA: TGTGCCAGCAGTTTATCAGGGACAATCAATCAGCCCCAGCATTTT. Translation gives CASSLSGTINQPQHF.

CDR3 region: CASSDRAVQPQHF. The CDR3 region has the DNA TGTGCCAGCAGTGACAGGGCGGTTCAGCCCCAGCATTTT. The rearrangement links TRBV2 to TRBJ1-5; D is possibly TRBD1 (5 bases). The germline gives CDR1 SNHLY, CDR2 FYNNEI. This CDR3 is built from 13 residues. Trimming pared 3 bases from V and 6 bases from J, leaving 9 bases between.

The chain recombines TRBV29-1 with TRBJ2-3, with D perhaps TRBD2 (6 bases). Looked up from germline, CDR1 is SQVTM and CDR2 is ANQGSEA. The CDR3 covers 15 residues. Between the trimmed V and J ends, which lost 3 bases and 6 bases, there was a span of 19 bases. The CDR3 nucleotides read TGCAGCGTTGAGTTTAGCGGAATCCAATCCGATACGCAGTATTTT. Translated: CSVEFSGIQSDTQYF.

This clone was recorded a few times. The chain couples TRBV7-2 to TRBJ2-3; 7 nucleotides align to TRBD2. Per the germline V gene, CDR1 is SGHTA and CDR2 is FQGNSA. The junction had 14 bases not matched to a gene; V was cut back by 2 bases and J by 0 bases. The CDR3 consists of 19 residues. This chain's CDR3 is CASSLRSGGGASSTDTQYF. CDR3 DNA: TGTGCCAGCAGCTTAAGGTCTGGGGGAGGGGCTTCGAGCACAGATACGCAGTATTTT.

The chain combines TRBV23-1 with TRBJ2-7, with 9 bases lining up with TRBD1. TRBV23-1 is filed as an ORF, its function uncertain. The trim removed 0 bases at V and 3 bases at J, leaving 9 bases unmatched. This CDR3 has 17 amino acids. CDR3 loop: CASSQSKCGDRDYEQYF. In DNA form, the CDR3 reads TGCGCCAGCAGTCAATCCAAATGTGGGGACAGGGACTACGAGCAGTACTTC.

The chain combines TRBV6-6 with TRBJ1-5, with D tentatively TRBD1 (6 bases). This CDR3 is 13 amino acids long. CDR1 and CDR2 (germline): MNHNY, SVGAGI (reference sequence). The germline V and J ends were trimmed by 10 bases and 4 bases, with 14 bases remaining between them. DNA for the CDR3: TGTGCCACAACAGGGTTCGGGAATCAGCCCCAGCATTTT. Protein product: CATTGFGNQPQHF.

The chain joins TRBV29-1 to TRBJ1-1; the match to TRBD1 covers 10 bases. Germline CDR1 and CDR2: SQVTM and ANQGSEA. V gave up 6 bases and J gave up 5 bases; unmatched junction bases: 12. The CDR3 extends over 15 amino acids. CDR3 in amino acids: CSVAWGQGIQTEAFF. As DNA, the CDR3 is TGCAGCGTCGCGTGGGGACAGGGGATTCAAACTGAAGCTTTCTTT. The variable domain in full, with the rest retrieved from reference TRBV29-1 and TRBJ1-1, is SAVISQKPSRDICQRGTSLTIQCQVDSQVTMMFWYRQQPGQSLTLIATANQGSEATYESGFVIDKFPISRPNLTFSTLTVSNMSPEDSSIYLCSVAWGQGIQTEAFFGQGTRLTVV.

The V and J genes are TRBV7-2 and TRBJ2-5, with 10 bases lining up with TRBD2. With 2 bases clipped from V and 5 bases from J, the junction kept 5 bases outside the gene matches. Germline CDR1 and CDR2: SGHTA and FQGNSA. This CDR3 region has 15 residues. The CDR3 DNA reads as TGTGCCAGCAGCTTATATAGCGGGGGGCGGGAGACCCAGTACTTC. This sequence encodes CASSLYSGGRETQYF.

The chain couples TRBV6-6 to TRBJ2-2, with D possibly TRBD1 on 6 matching bases. Germline lookup yields CDR1 MNHNY and CDR2 SVGAGI (reference sequence). V lost 9 bases, J lost 3 bases, and 14 bases lay in between. The CDR3 consists of 14 residues. The CDR3 nucleotides are TGTGCCAGTGGGGGCAGAGGGTACACCGGGGAGCTGTTTTTT. The encoded protein is CASGGRGYTGELFF.